This TCR beta chain stems from a study of T cell responses to AZD1222 COVID-19 vaccine. Broader study findings: Samples come after the peak T cell response, not at day 14.

The repertoire was sequenced with immunoSEQ multiplex PCR; TCRdb's copy has only in-frame clones and lacks some. The repertoire holds about 110,000 clones, with about 90% as singletons. V lost 3 bases, J lost 5 bases, and 15 bases lay in between. Germline V gene data show CDR1 as MRHNA and CDR2 as SNTAGT. This CDR3 comprises 15 residues. As to this clone: Its antigen is as yet unknown.

Sequences were derived from peripheral blood, sampled on day 0 of AZD1222 vaccination. This sequence joins TRBV6-4 and TRBJ2-3, with D hard to call. The receptor was derived from an adult in good health. CDR3 loop: CASSETALRGDTQYF. The DNA of the CDR3 is TGTGCCAGCAGTGAAACTGCCCTGAGAGGAGATACGCAGTATTTT.